The present TCR beta chain was sequenced within a study of T cell responses to AZD1222 COVID-19 vaccine. Study-wide findings and caveats: Just 6 or 7 AZD1222 recipients were seropositive at baseline. White British donors predominated, females outnumbered males, and clonal diversity was possibly underestimated. Along spike, vaccine-associated CD4 TCRs were found throughout, with dominance at 160-218 and 743-854.

TCRdb keeps only in-frame clones here, not all; method: immunoSEQ multiplex PCR. Seen here are 100,000 to 140,000 clones, roughly 90% observed once, and the top ten hold about 8.1%. Per germline, CDR1 MNHEY and CDR2 SVGAGI. The CDR3 extends over 15 amino acids. V was trimmed by 2 bases and J by 5 bases, leaving 16 bases between them. About this clone: Its target is unknown.

This clonotype was sampled from an adult who received the AZD1222 COVID-19 vaccine. This rearrangement joins TRBV6-5 to TRBJ2-7; TRBD2 might be the D (5 bases). The material was peripheral blood, obtained 28 days after the second AZD1222 dose. CDR3 bases: TGTGCCAGCAGTTACACTGCGGAGGCCGGGCACGAGCAGTACTTC. This sequence encodes CASSYTAEAGHEQYF.